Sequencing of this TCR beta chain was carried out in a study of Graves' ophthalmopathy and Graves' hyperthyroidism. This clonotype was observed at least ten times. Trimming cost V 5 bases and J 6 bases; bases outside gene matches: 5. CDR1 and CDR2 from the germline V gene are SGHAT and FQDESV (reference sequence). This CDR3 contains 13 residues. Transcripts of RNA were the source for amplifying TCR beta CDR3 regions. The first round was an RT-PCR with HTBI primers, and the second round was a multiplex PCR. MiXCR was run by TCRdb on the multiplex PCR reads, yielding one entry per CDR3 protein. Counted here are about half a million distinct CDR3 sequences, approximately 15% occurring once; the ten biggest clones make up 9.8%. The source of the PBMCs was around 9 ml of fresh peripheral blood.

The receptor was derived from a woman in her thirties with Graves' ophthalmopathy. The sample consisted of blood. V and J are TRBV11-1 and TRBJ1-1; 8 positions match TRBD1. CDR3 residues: CASSRTGGAEAFF. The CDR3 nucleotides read TGTGCCAGCAGCCGTACAGGGGGAGCTGAAGCTTTCTTT.